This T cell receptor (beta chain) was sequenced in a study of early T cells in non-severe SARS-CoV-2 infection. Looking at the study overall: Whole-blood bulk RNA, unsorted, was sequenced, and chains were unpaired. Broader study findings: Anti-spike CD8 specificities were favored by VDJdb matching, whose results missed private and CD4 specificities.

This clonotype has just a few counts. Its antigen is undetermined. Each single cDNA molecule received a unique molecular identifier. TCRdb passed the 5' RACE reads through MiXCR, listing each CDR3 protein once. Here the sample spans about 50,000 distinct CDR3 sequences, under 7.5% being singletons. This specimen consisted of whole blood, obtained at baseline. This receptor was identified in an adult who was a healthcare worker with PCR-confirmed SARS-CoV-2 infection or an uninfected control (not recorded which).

This CDR3 reads CASSHSGSAEAFF. The CDR3 nucleotides read TGTGCCAGCAGCCATAGTGGGAGTGCTGAAGCTTTCTTT. This chain links TRBV14 with TRBJ1-1; D is undetermined. The CDR3 is made up of 13 amino acids. V lost 3 bases, J lost 6 bases, and 11 bases lay in between. The V gene's germline CDR1 is SGHDN and CDR2 FVKESK.